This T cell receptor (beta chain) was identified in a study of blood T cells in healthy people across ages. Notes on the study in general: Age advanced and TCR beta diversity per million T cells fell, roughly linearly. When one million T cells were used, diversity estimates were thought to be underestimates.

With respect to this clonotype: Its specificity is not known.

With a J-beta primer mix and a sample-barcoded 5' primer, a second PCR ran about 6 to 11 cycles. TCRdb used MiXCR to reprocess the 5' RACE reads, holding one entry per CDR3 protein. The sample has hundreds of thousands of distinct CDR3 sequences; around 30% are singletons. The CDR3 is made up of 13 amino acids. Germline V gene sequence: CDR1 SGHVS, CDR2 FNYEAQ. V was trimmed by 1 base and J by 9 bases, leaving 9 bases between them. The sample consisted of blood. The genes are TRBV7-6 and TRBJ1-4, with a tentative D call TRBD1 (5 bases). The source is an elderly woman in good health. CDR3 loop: CASSLGDGKKLFF. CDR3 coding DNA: TGTGCCAGCAGCTTAGGGGACGGCAAAAAACTGTTTTTT.